These 18 T cell receptor beta chains were all obtained from the same sample, sequenced in a study of T cell changes during pregnancy in multiple sclerosis. Assay used: immunoSEQ multiplex PCR; TCRdb lists only in-frame clones, some missing. The repertoire includes about 86,000 clones, more than 85% of them detected once, and around 1.8% sits in the top ten. The source material was peripheral blood, sampled in the first trimester of pregnancy. The source of these receptors is a female donor in good health, enrolled as a control in a pregnancy study.

A few counts support this clone. The chain carries TRBV12-5 and TRBJ2-1, with 7 nucleotides matching TRBD2. CDR1 LGHNT and CDR2 FRNRAP come from the germline V gene. The CDR3 loop spans 14 amino acids. V shed 2 bases, J shed 3 bases, and the junction held 1 base outside the gene matches. CDR3 nucleotides: TGTGCTAGTGGTTTGCGGGGGGACTACAATGAGCAGTTCTTC. This sequence encodes CASGLRGDYNEQFF.

This clone was seen just once. The chain joins TRBV6-1 to TRBJ2-2; TRBD1 matches at 7 bases. CDR3 length equals 15 residues. Germline CDR1 and CDR2: MNHNS and SASEGT. V was pared by 5 bases and J by 6 bases, with 9 bases of the junction left unmatched. In DNA form, the CDR3 reads TGTGCCAGCAGTCGAAGACAGGGTCAGGCCGGGGAGCTGTTTTTT. Protein: CASSRRQGQAGELFF.

This sequence joins TRBV6-5 and TRBJ1-1; 8 nucleotides match TRBD1. Germline values: CDR1 MNHEY, CDR2 SVGAGI. V lost 6 bases to trimming and J lost 0 bases; unmatched junction nucleotides: 6. This CDR3 comprises 15 residues. The DNA for the CDR3 is TGTGCCAGCAGGAGGACAGGGCTCATGAACACTGAAGCTTTCTTT. This gives the protein CASRRTGLMNTEAFF.

This rearrangement joins TRBV5-1 to TRBJ1-2; 8 bases are a match to TRBD1. The CDR3 loop spans 15 amino acids. The V gene end was trimmed by 0 bases and the J gene end by 12 bases; junction bases not matched to a gene: 13. CDR1 is SGHRS, CDR2 YFSETQ, per germline. In nucleotides, the CDR3 is TGCGCCAGCAGCTTGGAAGAGGGGGGACAGGCGACGGACACCTTC. It is translated as CASSLEEGGQATDTF. The entire variable domain, with the rest obtained from reference TRBV5-1 and TRBJ1-2, is as follows: KAGVTQTPRYLIKTRGQQVTLSCSPISGHRSVSWYQQTPGQGLQFLFEYFSETQRNKGNFPGRFSGRQFSNSRSEMNVSTLELGDSALYLCASSLEEGGQATDTFGSGTRLTVV.

This clone was recorded only once. The chain joins TRBV30 to TRBJ1-5; 9 positions agree with TRBD1. V lost 0 bases and J lost 0; bases outside the gene matches: 6. The CDR3 loop spans 17 amino acids. The germline gives CDR1 GTSNPN, CDR2 SVGIG (reference sequence). CDR3 DNA sequence: TGTGCCTGGAGTGTGGGGACAGGGCAGTATAGCAATCAGCCCCAGCATTTT. It is translated as CAWSVGTGQYSNQPQHF.

Only one count was recorded for this clone. The genes are TRBV30 and TRBJ1-2; unclear D gene. V dropped 4 bases and J dropped 3 bases, with 18 bases sitting between them. Looked up from germline, CDR1 is GTSNPN and CDR2 is SVGIG (reference sequence). The CDR3 is 15 amino acids. CDR3 sequence: CAWTREGVFDYGYTF. CDR3 DNA: TGTGCCTGGACTAGAGAGGGAGTCTTCGACTATGGCTACACCTTC.

This rearrangement joins TRBV7-2 to TRBJ1-1; D remains unclear. Germline assignment: CDR1 SGHTA and CDR2 FQGNSA. The CDR3 totals 15 residues. Trimming took 1 base from V and 4 from J, leaving 13 bases between them. This chain's CDR3 is CASSLEAWESTEAFF. The CDR3 DNA follows: TGTGCCAGCAGCTTAGAGGCCTGGGAGTCCACTGAAGCTTTCTTT. Based on the CDR3 plus reference TRBV7-2 and TRBJ1-1, the full variable domain is GAGVSQSPSNKVTEKGKDVELRCDPISGHTALYWYRQSLGQGLEFLIYFQGNSAPDKSGLPSDRFSAERTGGSVSTLTIQRTQQEDSAVYLCASSLEAWESTEAFFGQGTRLTVV.

Notes on this clone: Mismatch with germline at one junction end may stem from a read error. This rearrangement joins TRBV7-9 to TRBJ1-1; 8 bases map to TRBD1. There are 19 residues in the CDR3. Looked up from germline, CDR1 is SEHNR and CDR2 is FQNEAQ (reference sequence). The CDR3 spells CASSLPPNRTGYGNAEAFF. The CDR3 region has the DNA TGTGCCAGCAGCTTACCTCCTAACAGGACAGGGTATGGGAACGCTGAAGCTTTCTTT.

This chain connects TRBV6-5 to TRBJ1-1; D gene unclear. CDR1 is MNHEY, CDR2 SVGAGI, per germline. This CDR3 contains 13 residues. V dropped 6 bases and J dropped 4 bases, with 12 bases sitting between them. CDR3 protein: CASSPDGSTEAFF. For the CDR3, the DNA is TGTGCCAGCAGCCCAGACGGGAGCACTGAAGCTTTCTTT.

The V call is TRBV5-1, the J call TRBJ2-5; D possibly corresponds to TRBD2 (5 bases). The CDR3 is 15 amino acids. The V end was cut by 4 bases, the J end by 9 bases, with 22 bases between. CDR1 is SGHRS and CDR2 is YFSETQ in the germline V gene. The CDR3 protein is CASSPARANTIAQYF. The CDR3 region has the DNA TGCGCCAGCAGCCCGGCGAGGGCTAACACTATCGCCCAGTACTTC.

V usage is TRBV9 and J usage is TRBJ1-2; the D gene is possibly TRBD1 (5 bases). With 4 bases removed from V and 5 bases from J, the gap between germline ends came to 12 bases. This CDR3 has 13 residues. Germline CDR1 reads SGDLS; CDR2 reads YYNGEE. CDR3 nucleotides: TGTGCCAGCAGCCCCTTGGAGGGGTATGGCTACACCTTC. This translates into CASSPLEGYGYTF.

This chain connects TRBV7-9 to TRBJ2-7, with 10 bases that match TRBD1. This CDR3 has 15 amino acids. The ends lost 6 bases at V and 6 bases at J; junction bases unmatched: 11. Germline values: CDR1 SEHNR, CDR2 FQNEAQ (reference sequence). Written as DNA, the CDR3 is TGTGCCAGCAGACGGGCGGGGACAGGGGATCGCGAGCAGTACTTC. Encoded protein: CASRRAGTGDREQYF. The full variable domain, completed using reference TRBV7-9 and TRBJ2-7, is DTGVSQNPRHKITKRGQNVTFRCDPISEHNRLYWYRQTLGQGPEFLTYFQNEAQLEKSRLLSDRFSAERPKGSFSTLEIQRTEQGDSAMYLCASRRAGTGDREQYFGPGTRLTVT.

J is TRBJ2-1 and V is TRBV27, with 8 bases identical to TRBD1. Germline trimming cut 5 bases from V and 10 bases from J; bases unmatched to any gene: 10. This CDR3 spans 14 amino acids. Germline lookup yields CDR1 MNHEY and CDR2 SMNVEV (reference sequence). The CDR3 sequence: CASSDRGHLSEQFF. CDR3 DNA: TGTGCCAGCAGTGACAGGGGACATCTCTCCGAGCAGTTCTTC.

A single count supports this clone. This chain joins TRBV10-3 and TRBJ2-3, with D uncertain. The germline V and J ends were trimmed by 3 bases and 4 bases, with 8 bases remaining between them. From germline, CDR1 is ENHRY and CDR2 SYGVKD. The CDR3 spans 13 residues. The CDR3 is CAISDVAPDTQYF. In DNA, the CDR3 is TGTGCCATCAGTGATGTGGCCCCAGATACGCAGTATTTT.

The chain employs TRBV9 and TRBJ2-1; 9 positions match TRBD1. J was trimmed by 16 bases and V by 3 bases; bases with no gene match: 11. Looked up from germline, CDR1 is SGDLS and CDR2 is YYNGEE. The CDR3 spans 13 residues. The DNA for the CDR3 is TGTGCCAGCAGCGGACCTGGGACAGGGAGTCACTTCTTC. It translates to CASSGPGTGSHFF.

The J gene is TRBJ1-5, the V gene TRBV4-3; 7 bases fit TRBD1. V dropped 4 bases and J dropped 3; count of bases not matched to a gene: 6. The CDR3 length is 15 residues. Germline lookup yields CDR1 LGHNA and CDR2 YSLEER. The CDR3 loop reads CASSLRTGANQPQHF. CDR3 nucleotides: TGCGCCAGCAGCCTAAGGACAGGAGCCAATCAGCCCCAGCATTTT.

This rearrangement joins TRBV20-1 to TRBJ1-1, with D hard to call. With 4 bases removed from V and 3 bases from J, the gap between germline ends came to 6 bases. Germline CDR1 reads DFQATT; CDR2 reads SNEGSKA (reference sequence). The CDR3 contains 11 residues. CDR3 residues: CSATGHTEAFF. The CDR3 nucleotides read TGCAGTGCTACTGGGCACACTGAAGCTTTCTTT.

The J gene is TRBJ1-6, the V gene TRBV18, with TRBD1 as a possible D gene (5 bases). Germline values: CDR1 KGHSH, CDR2 LQKENI. V was pared by 3 bases and J by 5 bases, with 14 bases between. The CDR3 contains 16 residues. The CDR3 loop reads CASSPTVGTDNSPLHF. The DNA for the CDR3 is TGTGCCAGCTCACCTACCGTGGGGACTGATAATTCACCCCTCCACTTT.